The clone carrying this TCR beta chain showed up just once. Its antigen is currently unknown. These data are taken from a study of memory CD4+ T cells and cytomegalovirus serostatus. The sort gate was single viable CD3+CD4+CD8-CD45RO+ cells for memory CD4+ T cells. Regarding the study as a whole: The CMV-associated TCR signature appears largely within the CD4+ memory repertoire. About 40% of the roughly 160 known CMV-associated TCRbeta sequences appeared in CD4+ memory. Repertoires predicted CMV serostatus with median bootstrapped AUC of approximately 0.94.

The CDR3 sequence is 15 residues long. Germline CDR1 reads SGDLS; CDR2 reads YYNGEE. V was clipped by 4 bases and J by 3 bases, with 17 bases between them. TCRdb keeps only in-frame clones here, not all; method: immunoSEQ multiplex PCR. This table holds roughly 50,000 clones, about four fifths found once. The clonotype comes from an adult in good health and CMV-seronegative. Some clones in this sample may be carry-over from other donors' samples. The chain links TRBV9 to TRBJ2-7, with unresolved D. Sequencing input: memory CD4+ T cells from blood. Here the CDR3 reads CASSIRSGLNYEQYF. In DNA, the CDR3 is TGTGCCAGCAGCATTCGATCAGGCCTAAACTACGAGCAGTACTTC.